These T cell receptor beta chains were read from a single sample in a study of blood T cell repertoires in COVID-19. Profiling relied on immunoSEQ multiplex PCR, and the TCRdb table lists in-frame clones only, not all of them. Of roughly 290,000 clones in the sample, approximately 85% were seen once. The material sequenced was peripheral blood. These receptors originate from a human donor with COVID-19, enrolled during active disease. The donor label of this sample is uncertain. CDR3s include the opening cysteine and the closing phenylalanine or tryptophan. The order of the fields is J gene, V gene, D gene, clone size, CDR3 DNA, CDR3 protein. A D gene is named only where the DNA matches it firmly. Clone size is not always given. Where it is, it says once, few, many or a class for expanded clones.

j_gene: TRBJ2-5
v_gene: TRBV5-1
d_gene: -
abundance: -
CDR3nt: TGCGCCAGCAGCCTGAACACAGGGTACCAAGAGACCCAGTACTTC
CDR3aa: CASSLNTGYQETQYF

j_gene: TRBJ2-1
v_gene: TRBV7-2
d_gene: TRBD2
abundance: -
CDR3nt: TGTGCCAGCAGCATGACTAGCGGATCCTACAATGAGCAGTTCTTC
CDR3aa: CASSMTSGSYNEQFF

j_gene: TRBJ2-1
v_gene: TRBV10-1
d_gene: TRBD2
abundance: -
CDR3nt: TGCGCCAGCAGTCTTACTAGCGGGAGCTCCTACAATGAGCAGTTCTTC
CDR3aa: CASSLTSGSSYNEQFF

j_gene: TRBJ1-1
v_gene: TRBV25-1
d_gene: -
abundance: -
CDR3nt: TGTGCCAGCACTAGGGGGGGGAGGTTTGAAGCTTTCTTT
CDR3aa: CASTRGGRFEAFF

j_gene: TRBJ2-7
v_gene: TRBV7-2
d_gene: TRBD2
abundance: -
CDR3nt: TGTGCCAGCAGCCGGGGGACTAGCGGATTCAGCTCCTACGAGCAGTACTTC
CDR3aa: CASSRGTSGFSSYEQYF

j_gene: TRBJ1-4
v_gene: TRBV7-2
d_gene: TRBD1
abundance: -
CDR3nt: TGTGCCAGCAGCTTAGCGGGACAGGGATTCATTAATGAAAAACTGTTTTTT
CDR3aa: CASSLAGQGFINEKLFF

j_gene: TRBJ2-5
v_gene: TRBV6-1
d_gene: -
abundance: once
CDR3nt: TGTGCCAGCAGTGAAGCCGCTGCATTGGGGGGAGAGACCCAGTACTTC
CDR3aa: CASSEAAALGGETQYF

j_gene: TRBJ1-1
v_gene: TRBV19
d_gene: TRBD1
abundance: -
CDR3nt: TGTGCCAGTAACCCAGATACGACAGGGGGTCATGTCACTGAAGCTTTCTTT
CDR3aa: CASNPDTTGGHVTEAFF

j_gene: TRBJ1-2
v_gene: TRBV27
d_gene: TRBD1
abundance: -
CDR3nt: TGTGCCAGCAGTTTAGCCCGGACAGGGGGCCTTTCTAACTATGGCTACACCTTC
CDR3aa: CASSLARTGGLSNYGYTF

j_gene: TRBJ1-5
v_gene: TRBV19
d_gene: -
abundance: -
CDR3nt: TGTGCCAGTAGTCCCCTGACAGGTGACAATCAGCCCCAGCATTTT
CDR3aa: CASSPLTGDNQPQHF

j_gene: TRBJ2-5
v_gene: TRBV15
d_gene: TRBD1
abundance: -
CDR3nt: TGTGCCACCAGCAGTTCGACAGGGGAAGGGGAGACCCAGTACTTC
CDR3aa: CATSSSTGEGETQYF

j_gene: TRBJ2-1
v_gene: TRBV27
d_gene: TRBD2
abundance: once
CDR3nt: TGTGCCAGCAGTGTACGGGGGGTTGCGAATGAGCAGTTCTTC
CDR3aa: CASSVRGVANEQFF

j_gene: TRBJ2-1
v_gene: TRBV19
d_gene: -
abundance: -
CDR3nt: TGTGCCAGTAGTATAGAGGACAGACAATACAATGAGCAGTTCTTC
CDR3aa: CASSIEDRQYNEQFF

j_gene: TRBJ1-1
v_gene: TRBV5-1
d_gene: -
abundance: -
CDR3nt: TGCGCCAGCAGCCCGGACGGGGAGGGGCTGGGTGAAGCTTTCTTT
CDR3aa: CASSPDGEGLGEAFF

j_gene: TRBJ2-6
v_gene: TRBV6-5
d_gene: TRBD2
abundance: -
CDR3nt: TGTGCGGCGGGGGTGGCCGGGGCCAACGTCCTGACTTTC
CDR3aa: CAAGVAGANVLTF

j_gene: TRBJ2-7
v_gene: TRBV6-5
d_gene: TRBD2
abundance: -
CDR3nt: TGTGCCAGCAGTTACCGCGGGAGATACGAGCAGTACTTC
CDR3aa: CASSYRGRYEQYF

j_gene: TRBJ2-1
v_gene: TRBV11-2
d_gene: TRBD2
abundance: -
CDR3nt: TGTGCCAGCAGCTTAGGGGGTAGCGGGAGGGGAGAGCAGTTCTTC
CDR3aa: CASSLGGSGRGEQFF

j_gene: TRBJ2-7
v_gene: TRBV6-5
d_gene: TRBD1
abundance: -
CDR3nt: TGTGCCAGCAGAGCGAAAGGGGGCGGGCGCGAGCAGTACTTC
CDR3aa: CASRAKGGGREQYF

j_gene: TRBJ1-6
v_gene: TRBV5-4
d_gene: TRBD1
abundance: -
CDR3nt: TGTGCCAGCAGCGATCTACATGGACAGGACCCGAATTCACCCCTCCACTTT
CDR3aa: CASSDLHGQDPNSPLHF

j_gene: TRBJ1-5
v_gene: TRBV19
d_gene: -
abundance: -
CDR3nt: TGTGCCAGTAGTATAGGGAGGACAGTTAGCAATCAGCCCCAGCATTTT
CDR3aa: CASSIGRTVSNQPQHF

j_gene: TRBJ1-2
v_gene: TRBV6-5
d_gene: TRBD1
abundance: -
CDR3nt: TGTGCCAGCAGTTACTCGGGGGACAGGGATAACTATGGCTACACCTTC
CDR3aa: CASSYSGDRDNYGYTF

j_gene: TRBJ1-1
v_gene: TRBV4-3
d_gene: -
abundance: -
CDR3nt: TGCGCCAGCAGCCAAGTTCGGGGGGCCGCTAAGGCTGAAGCTTTCTTT
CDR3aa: CASSQVRGAAKAEAFF

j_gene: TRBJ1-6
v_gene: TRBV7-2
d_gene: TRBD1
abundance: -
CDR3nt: TGTGCCAGCAGCTTGGAGGGACAGGGGAATTCACCCCTCCACTTT
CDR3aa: CASSLEGQGNSPLHF

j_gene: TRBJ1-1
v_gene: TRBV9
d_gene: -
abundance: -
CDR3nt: TGTGCCAGCAGCGTCCAGGGACTTTGGAACACTGAAGCTTTCTTT
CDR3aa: CASSVQGLWNTEAFF

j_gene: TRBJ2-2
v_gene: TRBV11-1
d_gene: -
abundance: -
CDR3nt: TGTGCCAGCAGATCCCTATTAGCGAACACCGGGGAGCTGTTTTTT
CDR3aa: CASRSLLANTGELFF

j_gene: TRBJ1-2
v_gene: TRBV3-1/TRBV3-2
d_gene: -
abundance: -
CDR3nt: TGTGCCAGCAGCCAAGGGGTTTGGCAGGTCTATGGCTACACCTTC
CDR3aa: CASSQGVWQVYGYTF

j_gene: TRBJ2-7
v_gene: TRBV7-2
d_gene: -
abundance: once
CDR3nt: TGTGCCAGCAGCTTAGATCGGTTTGAATACGAGCAGTACTTC
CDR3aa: CASSLDRFEYEQYF

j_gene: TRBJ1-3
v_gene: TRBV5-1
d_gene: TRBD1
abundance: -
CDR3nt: TGCGCCAGCAGCTCTACAGGGGGTGAATCTGGAAACACCATATATTTT
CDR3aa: CASSSTGGESGNTIYF

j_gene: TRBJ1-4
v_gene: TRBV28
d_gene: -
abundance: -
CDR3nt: TGTGCCAGCAGTTTGGAGGGGGGGAATGAAAAACTGTTTTTT
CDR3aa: CASSLEGGNEKLFF

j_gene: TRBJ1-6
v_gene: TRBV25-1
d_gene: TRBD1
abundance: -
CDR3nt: TGTGCCAGCGCAAGGACAGGGAATAATTCACCCCTCCACTTT
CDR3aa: CASARTGNNSPLHF

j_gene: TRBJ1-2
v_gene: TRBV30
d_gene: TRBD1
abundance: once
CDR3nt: TGTGCCTGGACAACTCCGGACAGGGCCTATGGCTACACCTTC
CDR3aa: CAWTTPDRAYGYTF

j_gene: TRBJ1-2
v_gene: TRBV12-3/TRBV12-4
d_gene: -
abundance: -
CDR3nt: TGTGCCAGCAGGCCGGGGTTGGCCTATGGCTACACCTTC
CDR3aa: CASRPGLAYGYTF

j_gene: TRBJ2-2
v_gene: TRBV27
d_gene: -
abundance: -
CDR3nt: TGTGCCAGCAATCCCAGGTCAGGGTCGAACACCGGGGAGCTGTTTTTT
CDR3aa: CASNPRSGSNTGELFF

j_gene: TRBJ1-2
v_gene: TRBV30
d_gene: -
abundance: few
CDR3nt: TGTGCCTGGAGTGTATACAGGACCGTGGACAATGGCTACACCTTC
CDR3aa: CAWSVYRTVDNGYTF

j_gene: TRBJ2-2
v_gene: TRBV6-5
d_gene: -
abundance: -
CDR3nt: TGTGCCAGCATTCAAACAGGGAAGGCCGGGGAGCTGTTTTTT
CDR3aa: CASIQTGKAGELFF

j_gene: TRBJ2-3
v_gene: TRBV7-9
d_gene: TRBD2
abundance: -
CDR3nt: TGTGCCAGCAGCCCTTTAGTAGCGGGCGGTGGAGATACGCAGTATTTT
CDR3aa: CASSPLVAGGGDTQYF

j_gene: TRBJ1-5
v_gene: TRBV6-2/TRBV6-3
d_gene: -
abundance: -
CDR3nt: TGTGCCAGCAGTAGCGTCCACCGGGACACCAATCAGCCCCAGCATTTT
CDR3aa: CASSSVHRDTNQPQHF

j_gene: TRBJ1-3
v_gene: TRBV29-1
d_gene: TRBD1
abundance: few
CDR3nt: TGCAGCGTCATTCCCGGGACAGGGGGAAACACCATATATTTT
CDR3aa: CSVIPGTGGNTIYF

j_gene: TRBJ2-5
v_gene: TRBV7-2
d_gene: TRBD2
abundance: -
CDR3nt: TGTGCCAGCAGCCCTGGGACTAGCGGGACCCTTCAAGAGACCCAGTACTTC
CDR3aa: CASSPGTSGTLQETQYF

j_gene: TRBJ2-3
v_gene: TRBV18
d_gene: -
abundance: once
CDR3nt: TGTGCCAGCTCATCAAGCACAGATGCGCAGTATTTT
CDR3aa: CASSSSTDAQYF

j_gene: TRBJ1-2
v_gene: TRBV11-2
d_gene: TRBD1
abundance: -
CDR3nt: TGTGCCAGCAGGGACAGGCGTACTAACTATGGCTACACCTTC
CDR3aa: CASRDRRTNYGYTF

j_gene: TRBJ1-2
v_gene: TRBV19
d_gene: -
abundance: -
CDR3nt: TGTGCCAGTAGTACCCCCCTTAGGGGTTTTGATGGCTACACCTTC
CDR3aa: CASSTPLRGFDGYTF

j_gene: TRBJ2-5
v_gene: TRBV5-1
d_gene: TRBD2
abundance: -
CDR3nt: TGCGCCAGCAGCCTCCGACTAGCTGGAATGGAAGAGACCCAGTACTTC
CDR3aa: CASSLRLAGMEETQYF

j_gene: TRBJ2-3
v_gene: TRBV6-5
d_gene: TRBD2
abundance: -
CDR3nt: TGTGCCAGCAGTCTAATAGCGGGAGTGCCAGATACGCAGTATTTT
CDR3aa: CASSLIAGVPDTQYF

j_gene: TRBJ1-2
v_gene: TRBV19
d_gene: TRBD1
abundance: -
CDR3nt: TGTGCCAGTAATGGCGTGGGACAGGCAAACTATGGCTACACCTTC
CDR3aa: CASNGVGQANYGYTF

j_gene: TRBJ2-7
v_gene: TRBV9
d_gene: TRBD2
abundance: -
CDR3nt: TGTGCCAGCAGTGGGAGGGAGGGTGCCTACGAGCAGTACTTC
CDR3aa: CASSGREGAYEQYF

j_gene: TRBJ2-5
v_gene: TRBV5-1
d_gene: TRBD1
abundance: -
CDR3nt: TGCGCCAGCAGCCTAGGGACAGCCCAAGAGACCCAGTACTTC
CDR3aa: CASSLGTAQETQYF

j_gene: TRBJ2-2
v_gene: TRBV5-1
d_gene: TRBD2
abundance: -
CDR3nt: TGCGCCAGCAGCTTGGTAGGCGGGAGGTCCGGGGAGCTGTTTTTT
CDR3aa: CASSLVGGRSGELFF

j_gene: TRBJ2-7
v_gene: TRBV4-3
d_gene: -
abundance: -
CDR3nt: TGCGCCAGCAGCCCCCTATCTACAGGGAAGTACGAGCAGTACTTC
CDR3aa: CASSPLSTGKYEQYF

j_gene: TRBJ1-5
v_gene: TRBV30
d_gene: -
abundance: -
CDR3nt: TGTGCCTGGAATCAGGGAAGGGGCAATCAGCCCCAGCATTTT
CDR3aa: CAWNQGRGNQPQHF

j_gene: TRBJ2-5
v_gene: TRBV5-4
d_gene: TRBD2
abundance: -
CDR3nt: TGTGCCAGCAGCTTGGCCAGGGGACTAGCGTTTCAAGAGACCCAGTACTTC
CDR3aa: CASSLARGLAFQETQYF